The T cell receptor (beta chain) described here comes from a study of blood T cells in healthy people across ages (dated by TCRdb to 2014 to 2015). About the study as a whole: In model experiments, template switching captured about one uniquely barcoded TCR beta cDNA molecule for every two T cells. To track age-related changes in TCR beta repertoire diversity, the study relied on deep sequencing normalized with unique cDNA molecular identifiers. The donors were divided into four age groups: young (average roughly 17 years), middle-aged (under 40), aged (approximately 62) and long-lived (about 90). To avoid experimental bias, donors of different ages were spread randomly across the sequencing lanes. For two donors (one aged 18 to 30 and one aged 80 or older), the study analyzed two additional independent replicas of 1 million unique cDNA reads from the same blood draw. Overall study results and their limits: Compared with the aged group, more naive CD4+ T cells, fewer expanded clones and increased TCR diversity were shown by the long-lived group, suggesting age selection. Bulk unsorted PBMC profiling prevented conclusive comparison of naive and antigen-experienced compartments. Total diversity estimates from one million sequenced T cells were considered lower bounds and underestimates. As age increased, observed TCR beta diversity per million T cells dropped in a roughly linear way, and a significant reduction was already evident by age roughly 40. A strong correlation was found between observed TCR beta diversity and the percentage of naive T cells measured by flow cytometry. Because the CMV infection status of the donors was unknown, age-related changes in expanded clonotypes may potentially have been confounded.

Library prep was done by 5' RACE. This sample was sequenced with an Illumina HiSeq 2500. The second PCR ran for about 6 to 12 cycles and used a J-beta primer mix along with a sample-barcoded 5' primer. A unique molecular identifier was introduced onto each TCR beta cDNA molecule by a template-switch 5' adaptor carrying 12 random nucleotides. Each sample yielded at least 2.5 million CDR3-containing paired-end reads. All of the RNA was converted into first-strand cDNA using the Mint cDNA synthesis kit, with a TRBC-specific oligonucleotide serving as the primer. Following uracil-DNA glycosylase treatment, a first 18-cycle PCR with universal primers M1SS and BC2_uni_R was performed on all cDNA. As for the authors' bioinformatics: Normalization of each sample was performed by random selection of 1 million high-quality reads, each carrying a distinct molecular identifier. Reads sharing molecular identifiers were discarded rather than binned into consensus sequences. MiTCR, with a Q25 quality threshold and the strictest error-elimination algorithm, was used for CDR3 identification, clonotype clustering and error correction. A nonparametric unseen species model using Euler transformation provided a lower-bound estimate of total TCR beta diversity. The raw public reads went through TCRdb reprocessing: fastp at Q25, MiXCR clone calling, in-frame beta chains kept. Here each entry gathers all rows of one CDR3 protein and keeps the most common genes and DNA. TCRdb, not the authors, supplied the V and J calls. Here the sample has some 640,000 distinct CDR3 sequences; roughly 30% occur a single time. About a sixth of the sample goes to the ten largest clones.

CDR1 and CDR2, looked up from the germline V gene, are ENHRY and SYGVKD. From the cysteine through the phenylalanine, the CDR3 covers 14 amino acids. CDR3 DNA is the only sequence kept; it has 42 bases, read in frame from the first base. Donors were about 36 systemically healthy Caucasian individuals from Russia aged about 6 to 100 years. Each donor gave 8.5 to 10 milliliters of peripheral blood, collected into EDTA-treated Vacutainer tubes. Ficoll-Paque density-gradient centrifugation was used to isolate PBMCs, with at least 6.5 million per sample. Total RNA, at least 6 micrograms per sample, was extracted from PBMCs with Trizol reagent. The percentages of naive CD45RAhigh/CD27high T cells were determined by flow cytometry on a PBMC aliquot from every donor. This clonotype occurred many times. Its binding antigen is unknown. One end of the junction fails to match germline, which may point to a read error.

This TCR derives from a woman of 80 years or more in good health. The specimen was blood. The receptor chain draws on TRBV10-3 and TRBJ2-5, with the D segment identity uncertain. In nucleotide form, the sequence is TGTGACATCAGTGATATTCTATCTCAAGGGACCCAGTACTTC. It is translated as CDISDILSQGTQYF.